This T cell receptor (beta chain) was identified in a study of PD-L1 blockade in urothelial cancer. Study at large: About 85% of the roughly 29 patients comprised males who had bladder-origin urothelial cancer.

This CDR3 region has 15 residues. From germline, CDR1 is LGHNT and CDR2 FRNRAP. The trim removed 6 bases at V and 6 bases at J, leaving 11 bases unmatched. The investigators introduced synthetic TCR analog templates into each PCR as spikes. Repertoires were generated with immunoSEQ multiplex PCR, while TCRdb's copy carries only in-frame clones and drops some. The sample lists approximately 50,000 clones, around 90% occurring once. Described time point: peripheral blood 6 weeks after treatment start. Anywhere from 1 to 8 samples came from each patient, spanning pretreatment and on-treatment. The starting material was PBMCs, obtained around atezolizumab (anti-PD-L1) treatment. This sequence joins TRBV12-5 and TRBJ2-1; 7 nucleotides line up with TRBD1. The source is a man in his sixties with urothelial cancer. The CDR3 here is CASGSRQGSSNEQFF. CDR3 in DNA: TGTGCTAGTGGCTCCCGACAGGGCAGTAGCAATGAGCAGTTCTTC. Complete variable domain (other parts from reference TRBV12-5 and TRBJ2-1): DARVTQTPRHKVTEMGQEVTMRCQPILGHNTVFWYRQTMMQGLELLAYFRNRAPLDDSGMPKDRFSAEMPDATLATLKIQPSEPRDSAVYFCASGSRQGSSNEQFFGPGTRLTVL.